The clone carrying this TCR beta chain has a handful of counts. The data were obtained in a study of patients and donors after allogeneic stem cell transplantation. Trimming cost V 6 bases and J 0 bases, with 11 bases left between them. The CDR3 is 13 residues long. Germline V gene lookup returns CDR1 DFQATT and CDR2 SNEGSKA (reference sequence). One entry per CDR3 protein, called by TCRdb with MiXCR from the RT-PCR reads. The sample lists a few hundred thousand distinct CDR3 sequences, around 40% occurring once. Sequenced sample: blood, either unsorted or a sorted T cell fraction (not recorded which). This TCR was sampled from a human donor who was either an allogeneic HSCT recipient or a stem cell or donor lymphocyte infusion donor (not recorded which). It is not recorded whose cells these are; they may come from a transplant donor. J is TRBJ1-2 and V is TRBV20-1, with D possibly being TRBD1 (6 bases). CDR3: CSARDTANYGYTF. CDR3 DNA sequence: TGCAGTGCCCGGGACACCGCTAACTATGGCTACACCTTC.